The 22 T cell receptor beta chains listed next were all sequenced from one sample in a study of cytomegalovirus exposure and HLA in healthy donors. PCR primers comprised 60 Vbeta and 13 Jbeta primers. Here immunoSEQ multiplex PCR was the method, and the copy in TCRdb shows in-frame clones only, minus some. Of about 140,000 clones in the sample, over 65% were seen once. Sequencing was done on a sample of PBMCs. These receptors were taken from a female donor in good health and CMV-seronegative.

The CDR3 is CASSLGRQGWTGELFF. The CDR3, as DNA: TGTGCCAGCAGCCTGGGGAGACAGGGGTGGACCGGGGAGCTGTTTTTT. The rearrangement joins TRBV9 to TRBJ2-2, with 8 positions matching TRBD1. Germline values: CDR1 SGDLS, CDR2 YYNGEE. CDR3 length equals 16 residues. V was pared by 4 bases and J by 5 bases, with 10 bases of the junction left unmatched.

V is TRBV14 and J is TRBJ2-7, with 8 bases fitting TRBD1. Germline CDR1 reads SGHDN; CDR2 reads FVKESK. The CDR3 consists of 13 residues. The V segment lost 6 bases and the J segment 5 bases; nucleotides outside the gene matches: 6. CDR3 sequence: CASSLTGEDEQYF. As DNA, the CDR3 is TGTGCCAGCAGTCTGACAGGGGAAGACGAGCAGTACTTC.

The chain recombines TRBV5-4 with TRBJ2-7, with D maybe TRBD1 (6 bases). Germline values: CDR1 SGHNT, CDR2 YYREEE (reference sequence). The V and J ends lost 4 bases and 8 bases respectively, with 10 bases between them. The CDR3 spans 11 residues. The CDR3 sequence is CASSQGSKQYF. CDR3 sequence (DNA): TGTGCCAGCAGCCAGGGGAGTAAGCAGTACTTC.

This chain's CDR3 is CASSRAGLVGTGELFF. The CDR3 DNA follows: TGTGCCAGCAGCCGCGCAGGACTAGTTGGGACCGGGGAGCTGTTTTTT. The chain links TRBV11-3 to TRBJ2-2, with 7 nucleotides matching TRBD2. Germline trimming cut 5 bases from V and 5 bases from J; bases unmatched to any gene: 11. The CDR3 is 16 amino acids. Germline CDR1 reads SGHNT; CDR2 reads YENEEA. Combining the CDR3 with reference TRBV11-3 and TRBJ2-2 gives the whole variable domain EAGVVQSPRYKIIEKKQPVAFWCNPISGHNTLYWYLQNLGQGPELLIRYENEEAVDDSQLPKDRFSAERLKGVDSTLKIQPAELGDSAVYLCASSRAGLVGTGELFFGEGSRLTVL.

This clone has only a few counts. The chain is built from TRBV10-1 and TRBJ1-2; possibly TRBD1 for D (5 bases). Germline V gene data show CDR1 as WNHNN and CDR2 as SYGVQD (reference sequence). The ends were cut back, 3 bases at V and 8 bases at J, with 13 bases in the middle. The CDR3 contains 13 residues. CDR3 protein: CASSERDFEGYTF. DNA for the CDR3: TGCGCCAGCAGTGAAAGGGACTTTGAAGGCTACACCTTC.

This chain joins TRBV5-6 and TRBJ1-3; D gene ambiguous. Looked up from germline, CDR1 is SGHDT and CDR2 is YYEEEE. The CDR3 totals 14 residues. V shed 3 bases and J shed 2 bases, with 9 bases lying between them. The CDR3 DNA is TGTGCCAGCAGCTCCACTTCCCCTGGAAACACCATATATTTT. The encoded protein is CASSSTSPGNTIYF.

Notes on this clone: The sample holds other DNA sequences that translate to the same CDR3. The chain joins TRBV28 to TRBJ2-5, with TRBD1 as a possible D gene (5 bases). The V end lost 3 bases, the J end lost 2 bases, and 10 bases lay between the germline ends. In germline, CDR1 is MDHEN, CDR2 SYDVKM. CDR3 length: 14 amino acids. CDR3 region: CASSLLTGQETQYF. The CDR3 bases are TGTGCCAGCAGTTTGTTAACAGGACAAGAGACCCAGTACTTC.

The genes are TRBV7-8 and TRBJ1-3; D might be TRBD1 (5 bases). Trimming removed 2 bases at V and 2 bases at J, with 7 bases between. CDR3 length: 14 residues. The V gene's germline CDR1 is SGHVS and CDR2 FQNEAQ. CDR3 sequence reads: CASSLSGTGNTIYF. For the CDR3, the DNA is TGTGCCAGCAGCTTATCAGGGACTGGAAACACCATATATTTT.

The chain carries TRBV29-1 and TRBJ2-1; weak D call: TRBD2 (7 bases). The germline gives CDR1 SQVTM, CDR2 ANQGSEA. V shed 8 bases and J shed 9 bases, with 17 bases lying between them. This CDR3 has 12 residues. Written as DNA, the CDR3 is TGCAGCACCCGGGGGGCCTTCCGTGAGCAGTTCTTC. It is translated as CSTRGAFREQFF.

The V gene is TRBV5-1, the J gene TRBJ2-2, with 8 nucleotides matching TRBD2. The CDR3 has 16 amino acids. CDR1 is SGHRS, CDR2 YFSETQ, per germline. The junction had 4 bases not matched to a gene; V was cut back by 1 base and J by 2 bases. The CDR3 is CASSLTTSVNTGELFF. CDR3 in DNA: TGCGCCAGCAGCTTGACGACTAGCGTTAACACCGGGGAGCTGTTTTTT.

This chain uses TRBV6-1 with TRBJ1-4; D perhaps matches TRBD1 (6 bases). Germline CDR1 is MNHNS and CDR2 is SASEGT. Trimming removed 0 bases from V and 8 bases from J, with 22 bases in between. There are 18 residues in the CDR3. This CDR3 is CASSEARGARSIGEKLFF. In nucleotides, the CDR3 is TGTGCCAGCAGTGAAGCACGGGGGGCGCGTTCGATAGGAGAAAAACTGTTTTTT.

This chain links TRBV9 with TRBJ2-2; 8 nucleotides line up with TRBD2. Germline V gene lookup returns CDR1 SGDLS and CDR2 YYNGEE. Losses at the gene ends were 4 bases for V and 5 bases for J; bases not matched to a gene: 7. The CDR3 consists of 15 residues. The CDR3 DNA follows: TGTGCCAGCAGCTCAAGCGGGAGCGGGACCGGGGAGCTGTTTTTT. Amino acid sequence: CASSSSGSGTGELFF.

The rearrangement joins TRBV10-3 to TRBJ2-2; TRBD2 matches at 8 bases. Germline CDR1 reads ENHRY; CDR2 reads SYGVKD. The J segment lost 5 bases and the V segment lost 10 bases, leaving 6 bases of the junction unmatched. This CDR3 has 13 residues. The CDR3 DNA reads as TGTGCCACCCGGGGGGGTAGGACCGGGGAGCTGTTTTTT. Translating gives CATRGGRTGELFF.

The gene calls are TRBV7-3 and TRBJ2-1; 7 positions agree with TRBD2. The CDR3 is 13 amino acids. Trimming at V came to 5 bases and at J to 6 bases, leaving 4 bases not matched to a gene. Germline V gene lookup returns CDR1 SGHTA and CDR2 FQGTGA. For the CDR3, the DNA is TGTGCCAGCAGCCCACCTAGCGGCAATGAGCAGTTCTTC. Encoded protein: CASSPPSGNEQFF.

This chain joins TRBV18 and TRBJ1-2; D is unresolved. The CDR3 length is 14 residues. The germline V and J ends were trimmed by 3 bases and 4 bases, with 12 bases remaining between them. The germline CDR1 and CDR2 sequences are KGHSH and LQKENI. The chain's CDR3 is CASSPVRDLYGYTF. In DNA, the CDR3 is TGTGCCAGCTCACCTGTTCGGGATCTCTATGGCTACACCTTC.

V and J are TRBV7-8 and TRBJ1-6, with D maybe TRBD1 (6 bases). Trimming cost V 3 bases and J 13 bases, with 19 bases left between them. Looked up from germline, CDR1 is SGHVS and CDR2 is FQNEAQ. The CDR3 loop spans 15 amino acids. This CDR3 reads CASSFYGQITLPLHF. The CDR3 bases are TGTGCCAGCAGCTTCTACGGACAGATTACCCTTCCCCTCCACTTT.

This clone was detected once. Other nucleotide sequences in the sample specify the same CDR3. The chain employs TRBV27 and TRBJ1-1, with unresolved D. Germline CDR1 is MNHEY and CDR2 is SMNVEV (reference sequence). Deletions cut 0 bases from V and 0 bases from J, with 5 bases between. This CDR3 contains 14 residues. CDR3 in amino acids: CASSLSRVNTEAFF. Here the CDR3 DNA reads TGTGCCAGCAGTTTATCACGGGTGAACACTGAAGCTTTCTTT.

This clone was recorded a few times. The V call is TRBV28, the J call TRBJ1-2; a possible D gene is TRBD1 (5 bases). V was cut by 2 bases and J by 3 bases, with 10 bases left in between. The CDR3 is made up of 14 amino acids. Germline values: CDR1 MDHEN, CDR2 SYDVKM. CDR3 sequence reads: CASSLRGMDYGYTF. The CDR3 region has the DNA TGTGCCAGCAGTTTAAGGGGCATGGACTATGGCTACACCTTC.

The chain is built from TRBV19 and TRBJ1-4; TRBD1 aligns across 9 bases. Germline loops: CDR1 LNHDA, CDR2 SQIVND (reference sequence). The CDR3 is 14 amino acids. V shed 8 bases and J 7 bases; nucleotides not matched to a gene: 8. The CDR3, as DNA: TGTGCCAGTCGATACAGGGGGCAGGCTGAAAAACTGTTTTTT. This translates into CASRYRGQAEKLFF.

The chain uses TRBV7-9 and TRBJ1-2; TRBD1 might be the D (5 bases). CDR3 length: 14 amino acids. Germline loops: CDR1 SEHNR, CDR2 FQNEAQ (reference sequence). Trimming shortened V by 2 bases and J by 3 bases, and 10 bases separated the two germline ends. The CDR3 protein is CASSLNGADYGYTF. The CDR3 DNA reads as TGTGCCAGCAGCTTAAATGGGGCTGACTATGGCTACACCTTC. Full variable domain (remainder filled in from reference TRBV7-9 and TRBJ1-2): DTGVSQNPRHKITKRGQNVTFRCDPISEHNRLYWYRQTLGQGPEFLTYFQNEAQLEKSRLLSDRFSAERPKGSFSTLEIQRTEQGDSAMYLCASSLNGADYGYTFGSGTRLTVV.

The V and J genes are TRBV30 and TRBJ2-1; D gene ambiguous. Germline V gene data show CDR1 as GTSNPN and CDR2 as SVGIG (reference sequence). The CDR3 extends over 12 amino acids. With 0 bases removed from V and 9 bases from J, the gap between germline ends came to 9 bases. The CDR3 DNA sequence: TGTGCCTGGAGTGTTCTTCTAGGTGAGCAGTTCTTC. Its protein is CAWSVLLGEQFF.

The chain joins TRBV28 to TRBJ1-4, with 7 bases aligning to TRBD1. Losses at the gene ends were 6 bases for V and 8 bases for J; bases not matched to a gene: 9. The V gene's germline CDR1 is MDHEN and CDR2 SYDVKM. The CDR3 contains 14 residues. The DNA for the CDR3 is TGTGCCAGCAGCTTTGGACAGGTGCTGGAAAAACTGTTTTTT. Translation gives CASSFGQVLEKLFF.